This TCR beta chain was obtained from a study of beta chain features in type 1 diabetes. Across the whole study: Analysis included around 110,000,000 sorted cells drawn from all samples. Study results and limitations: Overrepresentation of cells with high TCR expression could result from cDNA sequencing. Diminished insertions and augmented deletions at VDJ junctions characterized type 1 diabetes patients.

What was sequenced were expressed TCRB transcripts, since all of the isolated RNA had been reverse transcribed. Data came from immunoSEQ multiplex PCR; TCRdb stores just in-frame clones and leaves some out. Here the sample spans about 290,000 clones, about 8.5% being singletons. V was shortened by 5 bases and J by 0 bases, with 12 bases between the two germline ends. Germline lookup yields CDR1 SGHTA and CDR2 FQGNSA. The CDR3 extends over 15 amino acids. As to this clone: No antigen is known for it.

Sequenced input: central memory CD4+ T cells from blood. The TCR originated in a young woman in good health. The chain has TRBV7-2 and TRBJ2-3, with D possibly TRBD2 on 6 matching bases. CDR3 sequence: CASSRGASSTDTQYF. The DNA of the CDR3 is TGTGCCAGCAGCCGCGGGGCCTCTAGCACAGATACGCAGTATTTT.